The 25 T cell receptor beta chains reported below all come from one sample, sequenced in a study of blood T cell repertoires in COVID-19. TCRdb's table, derived via immunoSEQ multiplex PCR, lists solely in-frame clones and lacks some. The sample lists 50,000 to 75,000 clones; around 80% were seen once. Sequenced: peripheral blood. The receptors stem from a man between 60 and 75 years old with acute or convalescent COVID-19.

The CDR3 sequence is CASSLSGTGLGEQYF. As DNA, the CDR3 is TGCGCCAGCAGCTTGAGTGGGACAGGCCTCGGCGAGCAGTACTTC. The chain has TRBV5-1 and TRBJ2-7; 8 bases fit TRBD1. The CDR3 consists of 15 residues. Germline CDR1 and CDR2: SGHRS and YFSETQ. After removal of 1 base from V and 6 bases from J, the junction contained 9 bases not matched to a gene.

The chain links TRBV2 to TRBJ2-7, with a possible D match to TRBD2 (7 bases). The ends were cut back, 2 bases at V and 1 base at J, with 15 bases in the middle. Germline values: CDR1 SNHLY, CDR2 FYNNEI. This CDR3 is 16 amino acids long. CDR3 amino acids: CASSEILGGRSYEQYF. The CDR3 DNA sequence: TGTGCCAGCAGTGAAATTCTCGGGGGGCGATCCTACGAGCAGTACTTC. The full variable domain, with the rest looked up from reference TRBV2 and TRBJ2-7, is EPEVTQTPSHQVTQMGQEVILRCVPISNHLYFYWYRQILGQKVEFLVSFYNNEISEKSEIFDDQFSVERPDGSNFTLKIRSTKLEDSAMYFCASSEILGGRSYEQYFGPGTRLTVT.

This chain joins TRBV19 and TRBJ1-5; 10 nucleotides line up with TRBD1. The V gene end was trimmed by 11 bases and the J gene end by 5 bases; junction bases not matched to a gene: 3. In germline, CDR1 is LNHDA, CDR2 SQIVND (reference sequence). The CDR3 is 12 residues long. The CDR3 DNA reads TGTGCCGGGGGACAGGGGTATCAGCCCCAGCATTTT. It translates to CAGGQGYQPQHF.

This rearrangement joins TRBV4-2 to TRBJ1-4, with TRBD1 matching over 8 bases. Germline V gene sequence: CDR1 LGHNA, CDR2 YNFKEQ. With V trimmed by 4 bases and J by 5 bases, 6 bases remained unmatched. This CDR3 has 15 amino acids. This CDR3 is CASSLSTGENEKLFF. The CDR3 coding sequence is TGTGCCAGCAGCCTTTCGACAGGGGAAAATGAAAAACTGTTTTTT.

V is TRBV9 and J is TRBJ2-3, with a tentative D call TRBD1 (5 bases). The germline CDR1 and CDR2 sequences are SGDLS and YYNGEE. Deletions cut 3 bases from V and 1 base from J, with 9 bases between. The CDR3 is 14 residues long. This CDR3 reads CASSALTGTDTQYF. The CDR3 nucleotides are TGTGCCAGCAGCGCATTGACAGGCACAGATACGCAGTATTTT.

The chain has TRBV14 and TRBJ2-1, with a tentative D call TRBD1 (5 bases). The CDR3 has 18 amino acids. Trimming shortened V by 0 bases and J by 8 bases, and 23 bases separated the two germline ends. The germline V gene encodes CDR1 SGHDN and CDR2 FVKESK. The DNA for the CDR3 is TGTGCCAGCAGCCAAGATCGAGCGACAGTTACTGTGATGGATGAGCAGTTCTTC. Its protein is CASSQDRATVTVMDEQFF.

The V gene is TRBV5-1, the J gene TRBJ2-3, with TRBD1 matching 8 bases. This CDR3 spans 14 amino acids. Germline-derived CDR1 and CDR2 are SGHRS and YFSETQ. The junction had 6 bases not matched to a gene; V was cut back by 3 bases and J by 6 bases. CDR3 region: CASSSGTGGDTQYF. The CDR3 nucleotides read TGCGCCAGCAGCTCCGGGACAGGTGGGGATACGCAGTATTTT.

V usage is TRBV6-5 and J usage is TRBJ2-2; 7 positions agree with TRBD1. Germline V gene lookup returns CDR1 MNHEY and CDR2 SVGAGI. The V and J ends lost 5 bases and 3 bases, in that order; junction bases with no gene match: 3. The CDR3 totals 14 residues. CDR3 bases: TGTGCCAGCAGTCGGGACAGAGACACCGGGGAGCTGTTTTTT. Amino acids: CASSRDRDTGELFF.

This clone was seen a single time. V usage is TRBV7-3 and J usage is TRBJ2-7; the match to TRBD1 covers 8 bases. The CDR3 consists of 15 residues. V lost 3 bases and J lost 3; bases outside the gene matches: 7. The V gene's germline CDR1 is SGHTA and CDR2 FQGTGA. CDR3 coding DNA: TGTGCCAGCAGCTTGGATACGACAGGGGACTACGAGCAGTACTTC. Amino acids: CASSLDTTGDYEQYF.

The CDR3 bases are TGTGCCAGCATCACAGGGACCAATCAGCCCCAGCATTTT. It encodes CASITGTNQPQHF. The rearrangement joins TRBV6-6 to TRBJ1-5, with D maybe TRBD1 (6 bases). The germline V gene has CDR1 MNHNY and CDR2 SVGAGI (reference sequence). Trimming removed 7 bases from V and 3 bases from J, with 10 bases in between. The CDR3 is 13 residues long.

As DNA, the CDR3 is TGTGCCAGTCGCTCCGGGACAGTGAACGAGCAGTACTTC. Encoded protein: CASRSGTVNEQYF. The J gene is TRBJ2-7, the V gene TRBV12-3 or TRBV12-4; 7 nucleotides line up with TRBD1. This CDR3 has 13 residues. V shed 9 bases and J 5 bases; nucleotides not matched to a gene: 10.

This clone was seen a single time. Written as DNA, the CDR3 is TGTGCCAGTAGTAGGGGACAGGGAAGATCTAACTATGGCTACACCTTC. This sequence encodes CASSRGQGRSNYGYTF. The chain is built from TRBV19 and TRBJ1-2; 9 nucleotides match TRBD1. The V gene's germline CDR1 is LNHDA and CDR2 SQIVND (reference sequence). After removal of 4 bases from V and 0 bases from J, the junction contained 6 bases not matched to a gene. The CDR3 extends over 16 amino acids. Full variable domain (rest looked up from reference TRBV19 and TRBJ1-2): DGGITQSPKYLFRKEGQNVTLSCEQNLNHDAMYWYRQDPGQGLRLIYYSQIVNDFQKGDIAEGYSVSREKKESFPLTVTSAQKNPTAFYLCASSRGQGRSNYGYTFGSGTRLTVV.

Only a few counts were recorded for this clone. The J gene is TRBJ1-2, the V gene TRBV30; TRBD1 might be the D (6 bases). The CDR3 extends over 13 amino acids. CDR1 is GTSNPN and CDR2 is SVGIG in the germline V gene (reference sequence). Trimming took off 2 bases at V and 5 bases at J, with 12 bases between the two ends. The CDR3 loop reads CAWSTRGGYGYTF. CDR3 nucleotide sequence: TGTGCCTGGAGTACCCGAGGGGGATATGGCTACACCTTC.

This clone has just one count. The chain links TRBV7-8 to TRBJ2-3, with 9 bases matching TRBD1. J was trimmed by 4 bases and V by 8 bases; bases with no gene match: 10. Germline CDR1 and CDR2: SGHVS and FQNEAQ. The CDR3 length is 15 residues. The CDR3 DNA is TGTGCCAGCCGACGCGACAGGGGGTTATCAGATACGCAGTATTTT. It specifies CASRRDRGLSDTQYF.

The chain joins TRBV6-1 to TRBJ1-4; 8 bases agree with TRBD1. This CDR3 spans 17 amino acids. The germline gives CDR1 MNHNS, CDR2 SASEGT. Trimming took 3 bases from V and 13 from J; bases not matched to a gene: 19. CDR3 bases: TGTGCCAGCAGTGACCCATATTCCCCAGGACAGGGTCATCTACTGTTTTTT. It translates to CASSDPYSPGQGHLLFF.

The CDR3 protein is CASSQTTPGGGNEQFF. The CDR3 DNA follows: TGTGCCAGCAGCCAAACCACGCCAGGGGGCGGGAATGAGCAGTTCTTC. The rearrangement joins TRBV3-1 (or the pseudogene TRBV3-2) to TRBJ2-1, with 8 bases matching TRBD1. J was trimmed by 7 bases and V by 2 bases; bases with no gene match: 10. The germline CDR1 and CDR2 sequences are LGHDT and YNNKEL (reference sequence). The CDR3 runs 16 residues.

Only a few counts were recorded for this clone. The chain joins TRBV7-2 to TRBJ1-6; TRBD1 aligns across 10 bases. The CDR3 has 16 residues. Looked up from germline, CDR1 is SGHTA and CDR2 is FQGNSA. The V gene end was trimmed by 3 bases and the J gene end by 6 bases; junction bases not matched to a gene: 5. The CDR3 bases are TGTGCCAGCAGCTTGCGACAGGGGGCAGGTAATTCACCCCTCCACTTT. The encoded protein is CASSLRQGAGNSPLHF.

V gene TRBV28 combines with J gene TRBJ1-2, with 8 bases identical to TRBD1. After removal of 3 bases from V and 8 bases from J, the junction contained 17 bases not matched to a gene. The CDR3 is made up of 17 amino acids. The germline CDR1 and CDR2 sequences are MDHEN and SYDVKM. For the CDR3, the DNA is TGTGCCAGCAGTTTCACCTCCGGGGGACAGGCGAATAAGGGCTACACCTTC. Protein sequence: CASSFTSGGQANKGYTF.

This clone was detected once. The chain employs TRBV6-5 and TRBJ2-7; 7 nucleotides align to TRBD2. With V trimmed by 6 bases and J by 0 bases, 8 bases remained unmatched. CDR1 and CDR2 (germline): MNHEY, SVGAGI. The CDR3 spans 15 residues. The CDR3 sequence is CASSALRGISYEQYF. As DNA, the CDR3 is TGTGCCAGCAGCGCTTTGCGGGGGATCTCCTACGAGCAGTACTTC.

The CDR3 here is CSAGQGEFDTGELFF. Here the CDR3 DNA reads TGCAGCGCCGGACAGGGGGAATTTGACACCGGGGAGCTGTTTTTT. This chain uses TRBV29-1 with TRBJ2-2, with 10 bases aligning to TRBD1. Germline V lookup: CDR1 SQVTM, CDR2 ANQGSEA. V shed 7 bases, J shed 3 bases, and the junction held 8 bases outside the gene matches. CDR3 length: 15 amino acids.

The chain carries TRBV9 and TRBJ1-2, with 7 bases fitting TRBD1. V was clipped by 0 bases and J by 9 bases; unmatched bases: 14. The CDR3 spans 16 residues. Germline CDR1 reads SGDLS; CDR2 reads YYNGEE. This CDR3 reads CASSVASGQQAMRYTF. The CDR3 DNA reads TGTGCCAGCAGCGTAGCTTCGGGACAGCAAGCTATGCGCTACACCTTC.

This clone was found once. V is TRBV18 and J is TRBJ1-1; unclear D gene. The CDR3 has 13 amino acids. Germline V lookup: CDR1 KGHSH, CDR2 LQKENI. V was clipped by 0 bases and J by 6 bases, with 8 bases between them. The CDR3 loop is CASSPPFVSEAFF. CDR3 DNA: TGTGCCAGCTCACCACCTTTTGTCTCTGAAGCTTTCTTT.

The V gene is TRBV28, the J gene TRBJ2-1, with D perhaps matching TRBD2 (6 bases). The germline V gene has CDR1 MDHEN and CDR2 SYDVKM. Trimming pared 7 bases from V and 4 bases from J, leaving 11 bases between. The CDR3 loop spans 13 amino acids. The CDR3 is CASIGGLYNEQFF. The CDR3 DNA reads TGTGCCAGCATTGGAGGGTTATACAATGAGCAGTTCTTC.

The rearrangement joins TRBV5-5 to TRBJ2-7, with TRBD1 matching over 7 bases. After removal of 2 bases from V and 4 bases from J, the junction contained 3 bases not matched to a gene. Germline CDR1 and CDR2: SGHKS and YYEKEE (reference sequence). The CDR3 loop spans 13 amino acids. The CDR3 sequence: CASSFGRGYEQYF. The CDR3, as DNA: TGTGCCAGCAGCTTCGGCAGGGGGTACGAGCAGTACTTC.

This chain joins TRBV2 and TRBJ2-1; no definite D call. This CDR3 contains 14 residues. Trimming left V 4 bases short and J 1 base short, with 8 bases between. CDR1 is SNHLY and CDR2 is FYNNEI in the germline V gene. The CDR3 is CASSGGGSYNEQFF. The CDR3 DNA is TGTGCCAGCAGTGGCGGTGGATCCTACAATGAGCAGTTCTTC.